The subject of this entry is one TCR beta chain. Its antigen is not known. With 2 bases removed from V and 0 bases from J, the gap between germline ends came to 13 bases. This CDR3 has 16 residues. CDR1 is KGHSH and CDR2 is LQKENI in the germline V gene. These data originate in a study of cytomegalovirus exposure and HLA in healthy donors. The study ran its PCR with 60 Vbeta and 13 Jbeta primers. Profiling relied on immunoSEQ multiplex PCR, and the TCRdb table lists in-frame clones only, not all of them. The ten top clones account for roughly 1.4%, within a sample of approximately 140,000 clones. Broader study findings: Fewer N-insertions (relative to the approximately 670-donor mean) were reportedly seen in an Asian-associated ancestry cluster in a later analysis. Rare sequences made up most TCRs, while some public TCRs were found in many donors. Presence/absence analyses took donor sequencing depth as roughly uniform. Both high specificity and high sensitivity reportedly marked the classifier's diagnosis of cytomegalovirus status.

V and J are TRBV18 and TRBJ1-1; D call uncertain. Sequencing was done on a sample of PBMCs. The TCR was taken from a woman in her forties in good health and CMV-seronegative. The CDR3 reads CASSPEGRTLNTEAFF. Written as DNA, the CDR3 is TGTGCCAGCTCACCAGAGGGCAGGACTTTGAACACTGAAGCTTTCTTT.